Included here is one T cell receptor beta chain sequence, with context. Antigen unknown. The germline V gene encodes CDR1 MNHNY and CDR2 SVGAGI (reference sequence). Trimming pared 5 bases from V and 4 bases from J, leaving 8 bases between. This CDR3 spans 12 amino acids. The data were taken from a study of T-cell reconstitution after alpha-beta-depleted transplantation in children. General study results and limits: Alpha-beta T cells present about two months after transplant were reported to originate from several hundred expanded graft clones.

Unique molecular identifiers were incorporated into the prepared TCRbeta library. From the PCR reads, TCRdb called clonotypes with MiXCR, one entry per CDR3 protein. The sample consists of about 440,000 distinct CDR3 sequences, 43% of them appearing once. The receptor comes from a girl aged 2 to 10 with aplastic anemia, due to receive a stem cell transplant. The V gene is TRBV6-6, the J gene TRBJ1-1; D remains unclear. Here the sequenced sample was PBMCs, taken before TCRalphabeta/CD19-depleted stem cell transplant. The chain's CDR3 is CASSMGSTEAFF. For the CDR3, the DNA is TGTGCCAGCAGTATGGGGAGCACTGAAGCTTTCTTT.